The source of this TCR beta chain is a study of T cells in Graves' hyperthyroidism and ophthalmopathy. Germline CDR1 SQVTM, CDR2 ANQGSEA. V gave up 5 bases and J gave up 2 bases, with 10 bases separating them. The CDR3 has 14 residues. Study-level results: Median prediction lead before ophthalmopathy onset was 5 to 7 months with the model.

This clonotype came up many times. The antigen is undetermined. The source material, RNA transcripts, was used to amplify TCR beta CDR3 regions. First-round RT-PCR with HTBI primers amplified the TCR CDR3 region. MiXCR, run by TCRdb on the multiplex PCR reads, gives a single entry per CDR3 protein. The table records about 350,000 distinct CDR3 sequences, about an eighth of them present only once. The source material was blood. The chain has TRBV29-1 and TRBJ2-6; D may be TRBD1 (6 bases). This TCR was recovered from a woman aged 40 to 50 with Graves' ophthalmopathy. The CDR3 here is CSVRTGPGANVLTF. As DNA, the CDR3 is TGCAGCGTTCGAACAGGGCCTGGGGCCAACGTCCTGACTTTC. The whole variable domain, filled in from reference TRBV29-1 and TRBJ2-6, reads SAVISQKPSRDICQRGTSLTIQCQVDSQVTMMFWYRQQPGQSLTLIATANQGSEATYESGFVIDKFPISRPNLTFSTLTVSNMSPEDSSIYLCSVRTGPGANVLTFGAGSRLTVL.